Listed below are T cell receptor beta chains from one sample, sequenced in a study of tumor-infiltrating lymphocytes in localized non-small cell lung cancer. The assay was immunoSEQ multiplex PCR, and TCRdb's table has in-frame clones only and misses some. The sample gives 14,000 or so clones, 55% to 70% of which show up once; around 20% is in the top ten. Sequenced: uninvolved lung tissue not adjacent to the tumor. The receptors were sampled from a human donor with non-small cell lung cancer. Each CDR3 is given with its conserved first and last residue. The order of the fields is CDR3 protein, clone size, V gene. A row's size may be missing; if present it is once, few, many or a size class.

CDR3 protein: CASSLRRGLVADTQYF
clone size: NA
V gene: TRBV7-6

CDR3 protein: CASSSRTSGYQETQYF
clone size: NA
V gene: TRBV5-6

CDR3 protein: CASSLGGPRTNVLTF
clone size: once
V gene: TRBV7-2

CDR3 protein: CASSRGPGQRPSSGANVLTF
clone size: NA
V gene: TRBV5-4

CDR3 protein: CASSLGSQGAYEQYF
clone size: few
V gene: TRBV5-1

CDR3 protein: CASSLTSLGTDTQYF
clone size: few
V gene: TRBV9

CDR3 protein: CASRVGGDTEAFF
clone size: NA
V gene: TRBV27

CDR3 protein: CSGRLGRSNTGELFF
clone size: NA
V gene: TRBV29-1

CDR3 protein: CASSSRQSTDTQYF
clone size: NA
V gene: TRBV19

CDR3 protein: CASSSPGGTDTQYF
clone size: NA
V gene: TRBV7-9

CDR3 protein: CASSRELAGVKNEQFF
clone size: once
V gene: TRBV7-2

CDR3 protein: CSVTEDGPQHF
clone size: NA
V gene: TRBV29-1

CDR3 protein: CASSYTAGANVLTF
clone size: once
V gene: TRBV6-6

CDR3 protein: CASSGLDNQPQHF
clone size: NA
V gene: TRBV2

CDR3 protein: CASSPGFREKGPGELFF
clone size: NA
V gene: TRBV14

CDR3 protein: CASSRPGGINEKLFF
clone size: NA
V gene: TRBV9

CDR3 protein: CASSEWLNYGYTF
clone size: once
V gene: TRBV25-1

CDR3 protein: CASSTTSGRTGELFF
clone size: NA
V gene: TRBV19

CDR3 protein: CASREKRGTGNTQPQHF
clone size: NA
V gene: TRBV5-4

CDR3 protein: CASSSRGRAYNEQFF
clone size: NA
V gene: TRBV28

CDR3 protein: CASRQGGTGELFF
clone size: NA
V gene: TRBV6-6

CDR3 protein: CAWSVTVGTGELFF
clone size: NA
V gene: TRBV30

CDR3 protein: CASSQDRQGRYEQYF
clone size: NA
V gene: TRBV4-2

CDR3 protein: CASGLVGQVDPNQPQHF
clone size: few
V gene: TRBV12-5

CDR3 protein: CASSSTAGTELYGYTF
clone size: NA
V gene: TRBV11-2

CDR3 protein: CASSESWAPTSNQPQHF
clone size: NA
V gene: TRBV6-1

CDR3 protein: CASKAGSANSPLHF
clone size: NA
V gene: TRBV2

CDR3 protein: CSVGSRGLGGYTF
clone size: NA
V gene: TRBV29-1

CDR3 protein: CASSFGQAFYEQYF
clone size: NA
V gene: TRBV11-2

CDR3 protein: CASSYGRVNTEAFF
clone size: once
V gene: TRBV9

CDR3 protein: CASSRQLRTEAFF
clone size: NA
V gene: TRBV6-5

CDR3 protein: CASSSRVGDGNEQFF
clone size: NA
V gene: TRBV13

CDR3 protein: CASALSGTSYEQYF
clone size: NA
V gene: TRBV7-3

CDR3 protein: CASSVESSGYTGELFF
clone size: NA
V gene: TRBV9

CDR3 protein: CASSQGAYGYTF
clone size: NA
V gene: TRBV4-1

CDR3 protein: CASSYSDSMNTEAFF
clone size: NA
V gene: TRBV7-2

CDR3 protein: CASSLGLAGNNEQFF
clone size: NA
V gene: TRBV11-3

CDR3 protein: CAISWGDTYEQYF
clone size: NA
V gene: TRBV10-3

CDR3 protein: CASSQTGGYGYTF
clone size: NA
V gene: TRBV6-6

CDR3 protein: CASSLRPLGEGTTEAFF
clone size: NA
V gene: TRBV27

CDR3 protein: CASSRLAGPYEQYF
clone size: NA
V gene: TRBV7-8

CDR3 protein: CASSHGPTGVDAEAFF
clone size: NA
V gene: TRBV4-2

CDR3 protein: CATSRDIGQVYGNTIYF
clone size: NA
V gene: TRBV15

CDR3 protein: CASSQGQLQETQYF
clone size: NA
V gene: TRBV5-8

CDR3 protein: CASSSGTVSQPQHF
clone size: NA
V gene: TRBV28

CDR3 protein: CASRRDRGRNTIYF
clone size: NA
V gene: TRBV19

CDR3 protein: CASSLGLAGYEQYF
clone size: once
V gene: TRBV7-6

CDR3 protein: CASSYSGTSAREQFF
clone size: NA
V gene: TRBV4-3

CDR3 protein: CASSPAQGRDNEQFF
clone size: NA
V gene: TRBV5-1

CDR3 protein: CASRGQENSPLHF
clone size: NA
V gene: TRBV2

CDR3 protein: CAINPRGPQEAQYF
clone size: once
V gene: TRBV10-3

CDR3 protein: CASGVRARNEQFF
clone size: NA
V gene: TRBV28

CDR3 protein: CASSQVGGGYNEQFF
clone size: few
V gene: TRBV4-1

CDR3 protein: CASSGRRHGYGYTF
clone size: NA
V gene: TRBV19